The 10 T cell receptor beta chains given below trace back to one sample, sequenced in a study of control samples from healthy donors and cancer patients. Sequenced by immunoSEQ multiplex PCR; TCRdb stores in-frame clones only, minus some. The repertoire includes about 130,000 clones, more than 75% of them detected once, and around 1.8% sits in the top ten. Input material: blood. These receptors came from a man aged 18 to 29 in good health.

The rearrangement links TRBV7-2 to TRBJ1-2; TRBD1 agrees at 7 bases. This CDR3 region has 14 residues. Germline values: CDR1 SGHTA, CDR2 FQGNSA. J lost 4 bases, V lost 1 base, and 3 bases had no gene match. The CDR3 spells CASSLGQGSYGYTF. The DNA of the CDR3 is TGTGCCAGCAGCTTAGGACAGGGAAGCTATGGCTACACCTTC.

The gene calls are TRBV19 and TRBJ2-7; maybe TRBD1 (5 bases). CDR1 LNHDA and CDR2 SQIVND come from the germline V gene (reference sequence). The V end was cut by 3 bases, the J end by 6 bases, with 9 bases between. The CDR3 is 12 residues long. Here the CDR3 DNA reads TGTGCCAGTAGTATGCCAGGGCTCGAGCAGTACTTC. It codes for CASSMPGLEQYF.

The chain couples TRBV4-3 to TRBJ1-2; the D gene is possibly TRBD1 (6 bases). The V gene's germline CDR1 is LGHNA and CDR2 YSLEER. This CDR3 is built from 16 residues. Trimming took 0 bases from V and 4 from J, leaving 15 bases between them. The chain's CDR3 is CASSQDWRTVTYGYTF. CDR3 coding DNA: TGCGCCAGCAGCCAAGATTGGAGGACAGTGACCTATGGCTACACCTTC.

The chain joins TRBV5-6 to TRBJ1-3, with D hard to call. Trimming took 5 bases from V and 2 from J, leaving 17 bases between them. The CDR3 extends over 16 amino acids. Per germline, CDR1 SGHDT and CDR2 YYEEEE. In DNA, the CDR3 is TGTGCCAGCAGTCGGGATCGGAGGATTACTGGAAACACCATATATTTT. It translates to CASSRDRRITGNTIYF.

The V gene is TRBV5-4, the J gene TRBJ1-2; D gene ambiguous. Per the germline V gene, CDR1 is SGHNT and CDR2 is YYREEE (reference sequence). The CDR3 is made up of 13 amino acids. Trimming pared 5 bases from V and 3 bases from J, leaving 11 bases between. The DNA for the CDR3 is TGTGCCAGCAGTTCTGACTCGTACTATGGCTACACCTTC. Translation gives CASSSDSYYGYTF.

This chain links TRBV9 with TRBJ1-1; D gene unclear. V was clipped by 0 bases and J by 2 bases, with 11 bases between them. The CDR3 has 15 residues. Looked up from germline, CDR1 is SGDLS and CDR2 is YYNGEE. The CDR3 DNA is TGTGCCAGCAGCGTAGATGCGTTTGGCAACACTGAAGCTTTCTTT. The encoded protein is CASSVDAFGNTEAFF.

The chain has TRBV6-4 and TRBJ1-4; D is ambiguous. The germline V gene has CDR1 MRHNA and CDR2 SNTAGT. The CDR3 contains 15 residues. V lost 6 bases to trimming and J lost 7 bases, with 18 bases between them. The CDR3 protein is CASRPGRSEGEKLFF. CDR3 coding DNA: TGTGCCAGCAGACCCGGAAGGTCGGAGGGTGAAAAACTGTTTTTT.

The chain combines TRBV29-1 with TRBJ1-1; maybe TRBD1 (6 bases). The length of the CDR3 is 12 residues. Germline CDR1 SQVTM, CDR2 ANQGSEA. V was cut by 6 bases and J by 5 bases, with 13 bases left in between. CDR3 coding DNA: TGCAGCGTCCGACGGGGGCGAACTGAAGCTTTCTTT. The encoded protein is CSVRRGRTEAFF.

V and J are TRBV2 and TRBJ1-5; TRBD1 matches 10 bases. Trimming removed 5 bases from V and 6 bases from J; junction bases left unmatched: 4. The germline V gene encodes CDR1 SNHLY and CDR2 FYNNEI. This CDR3 comprises 14 residues. The CDR3 DNA reads as TGTGCCAGCAGTACGGGACAGGGGTTTCAGCCCCAGCATTTT. It encodes CASSTGQGFQPQHF. The complete variable domain, with remaining parts taken from reference TRBV2 and TRBJ1-5, reads EPEVTQTPSHQVTQMGQEVILRCVPISNHLYFYWYRQILGQKVEFLVSFYNNEISEKSEIFDDQFSVERPDGSNFTLKIRSTKLEDSAMYFCASSTGQGFQPQHFGDGTRLSIL.

J is TRBJ1-3 and V is TRBV9; 7 bases fit TRBD1. With V trimmed by 4 bases and J by 0 bases, 10 bases remained unmatched. Germline V CDR1 and CDR2: SGDLS, YYNGEE. The CDR3 covers 17 residues. DNA for the CDR3: TGTGCCAGCAGCTTAACAGGGGCACAGGGCTCTGGAAACACCATATATTTT. Translated: CASSLTGAQGSGNTIYF.